This T cell receptor (beta chain) was sequenced for a study of blood T cell repertoires in COVID-19. For the study at large: Italy, Spain and the United States were the sources of the convalescent and acute COVID-19 samples. In each case, the material was cDNA or gDNA derived from T cells, B-cell-depleted T cells, or PBMCs.

Original processing notes: The authors estimated nucleated cell counts from reference gene primer amplification. Produced via immunoSEQ multiplex PCR; TCRdb's table is partial and in-frame only. For V, J and clone size, that table is used; D and trimming come from the DNA. Of about 160,000 clones listed, approximately 90% are singletons. V shed 2 bases and J 8 bases; nucleotides not matched to a gene: 17. Per germline, CDR1 MNHEY and CDR2 SVGEGT. The CDR3 extends over 18 amino acids. What was sequenced was peripheral blood. The receptor's source is a man aged 18-30 years with acute or convalescent COVID-19. J is TRBJ2-1 and V is TRBV6-2 or TRBV6-3, with 8 nucleotides matching TRBD2. In nucleotides, the CDR3 is TGTGCCAGCAGTTACGAGGCCATGGGGACTAGTATTTTAGATGAGCAGTTCTTC. Its translation: CASSYEAMGTSILDEQFF.